Listed below are T cell receptor beta chains from one sample, sequenced in a study of long-term antiretroviral therapy in people with HIV. Data came from immunoSEQ multiplex PCR; TCRdb stores just in-frame clones and leaves some out. The sample yields tens of thousands of clones, approximately 97% seen once. The sample was unsorted PBMCs, taken 6.9 years after starting antiretroviral therapy. These receptors were obtained from a man between 25 and 39 years old with HIV. Both conserved end residues are part of each CDR3. D genes are given only for firm matches. Rows give clone size only sometimes, using once, few, many, or a class for an expanded clone.

TGTGCCAGCAGCTTAATGGATCGGCTAGTCAATGAGCAGTTCTTC | CASSLMDRLVNEQFF | NA | TRBJ2-1 | NA | TRBV7-9
TGTGCCATCAGTGAGTCGAGCCGGGGGCTGTTTTTT | CAISESSRGLFF | NA | TRBJ1-4 | NA | TRBV10-3
TGCGCCAGCAGCCATTTACAGGGTTGGGAGCAGTACTTC | CASSHLQGWEQYF | NA | TRBJ2-7 | NA | TRBV4-1
TGTGCCAGCAGTTCAGTTGTGGGTTATGGCTACACCTTC | CASSSVVGYGYTF | NA | TRBJ1-2 | NA | TRBV6-4
TGTGCCTGGAGTCCCCCCCGGGTTAACAATCAGCCCCAGCATTTT | CAWSPPRVNNQPQHF | NA | TRBJ1-5 | NA | TRBV30
TGTGCCAGCAGAGCGGGATTAGGGAATGAGCAGTTCTTC | CASRAGLGNEQFF | TRBD2 | TRBJ2-1 | NA | TRBV6-1
TGCGCCAGCAGCTTGGAGGGAGAGACCGCCGGGGAGCTGTTTTTT | CASSLEGETAGELFF | NA | TRBJ2-2 | NA | TRBV5-1
TGTGCCAGCAGCGTAGGGGTAGCACCTCCCCCTGAAGCTTTCTTT | CASSVGVAPPPEAFF | NA | TRBJ1-1 | once | TRBV9
TGTGCCAGCACCAAAGAGAGGTTTGGGTCTGGAAACACCATATATTTT | CASTKERFGSGNTIYF | NA | TRBJ1-3 | NA | TRBV2
TGCGCCAGCAGCCGAACATTTCGACAGGGGACCTACGAGCAGTACTTC | CASSRTFRQGTYEQYF | TRBD1 | TRBJ2-7 | NA | TRBV5-1
TGTGCCAGTGTCACGGGACAGAGCAACTATGGCTACACCTTC | CASVTGQSNYGYTF | TRBD1 | TRBJ1-2 | once | TRBV19
TGTGCCAGTAGTATGGGAAGCGGATCCTCCTCCTACAATGAGCAGTTCTTC | CASSMGSGSSSYNEQFF | NA | TRBJ2-1 | few | TRBV19
TGTGCCAGCAGTAGCCCCGGGACGGCCTGGAGGGATCAGCCCCAGCATTTT | CASSSPGTAWRDQPQHF | NA | TRBJ1-5 | NA | TRBV2
TGTGCCAGTAGTATAGGGGATTCACCCCTCCACTTT | CASSIGDSPLHF | NA | TRBJ1-6 | NA | TRBV19
TGTGCCAGCAGCCAAGATGGCAGATCGAACACTGAAGCTTTCTTT | CASSQDGRSNTEAFF | NA | TRBJ1-1 | NA | TRBV4-2
TGTGCCAGCAGCTTGGAAGCCGGGACAGGGGAATTCCCCTACAATGAGCAGTTCTTC | CASSLEAGTGEFPYNEQFF | TRBD1 | TRBJ2-1 | NA | TRBV5-5
TGTGCCAGCAGCGAAACGCCCGTACAATATGGCTACACCTTC | CASSETPVQYGYTF | NA | TRBJ1-2 | NA | TRBV2
TGTGCCAGCAGCAATGAAGGGACCCAGTACTTC | CASSNEGTQYF | NA | TRBJ2-5 | NA | TRBV21-1
TGTGCCAGCAGTGGAACATACAGGGAGTTGGAGTACTTC | CASSGTYRELEYF | NA | TRBJ2-7 | NA | TRBV25-1
TGTGCCAGCAAGGGGACAGACAATGAGCAGTTCTTC | CASKGTDNEQFF | TRBD1 | TRBJ2-1 | NA | TRBV25-1
TGTGCCAGCAGTTACTCTACAGCCTACGAGCAGTACTTC | CASSYSTAYEQYF | NA | TRBJ2-7 | NA | TRBV6-6
TGTGCCAGCAGCTTTAGGGAAGCTAATGGAAACACCATATATTTT | CASSFREANGNTIYF | NA | TRBJ1-3 | NA | TRBV5-4
TGTGCCAGTAGCTCCAGGGGCACTGAAGCTTTCTTT | CASSSRGTEAFF | NA | TRBJ1-1 | NA | TRBV19
TGCGCCAGCAGCTTGATCAGGGTCGGGGCTGAAGCTTTCTTT | CASSLIRVGAEAFF | NA | TRBJ1-1 | NA | TRBV5-1